These 28 T cell receptor beta chains originate from one sample sequenced in a study of tumor-infiltrating lymphocytes in primary liver carcinoma. Germline DNA was also extracted, and blood RNA was taken from unsorted whole blood. TCR beta cDNA was reverse-transcribed from around 0.55 ug of total RNA. The reaction used a constant-region primer and ProtoScript II reverse transcriptase. ARM-PCR, slightly modified, supplied the TCR beta libraries through three nested multiplex PCR rounds. The first two PCR rounds used TRBV1-TRBV30 forward primers with a C-beta reverse primer, about 10 cycles each. Each CDR3 protein gets one entry after TCRdb re-called the multiplex PCR reads with MiXCR. The repertoire includes about 300,000 distinct CDR3 sequences, roughly 60% of them detected once, and around 9.5% sits in the top ten. Sequencing was carried out using peripheral blood. The receptor set was obtained from a man aged 40-50 years with primary liver carcinoma and hepatitis B virus infection.

The gene calls are TRBV6-2 or TRBV6-3 and TRBJ2-7; tentatively, D is TRBD1 (6 bases). Germline values: CDR1 MNHEY, CDR2 SVGEGT. This CDR3 spans 13 amino acids. The V gene lost 8 bases and the J gene lost 3 bases, with 14 bases spanning the gap. In DNA, the CDR3 is TGTGCCAGCCATAAGACAGGCCGCTACGAGCAGTACTTC. It specifies CASHKTGRYEQYF.

The chain joins TRBV7-9 to TRBJ2-3, with TRBD2 matching 8 bases. Germline trimming cut 2 bases from V and 5 bases from J; bases unmatched to any gene: 6. This CDR3 comprises 15 residues. Germline CDR1 SEHNR, CDR2 FQNEAQ (reference sequence). CDR3 bases: TGTGCCAGCAGCTTAACTAGCGGATCGAAAGATACGCAGTATTTT. Residues: CASSLTSGSKDTQYF.

In its sample, this clonotype was seen many times. This sequence joins TRBV6-2 or TRBV6-3 and TRBJ2-4; D is undetermined. The CDR3 runs to 14 residues. V was cut by 2 bases and J by 1 base, with 6 bases left in between. Germline V gene data show CDR1 as MNHEY and CDR2 as SVGEGT. The CDR3, as DNA: TGTGCCAGCAGTTACGGAAGCGCCAAAAACATTCAGTACTTC. Translated: CASSYGSAKNIQYF.

Turning to this clonotype: This may be a read error: a much more frequent sequence differs by one nucleotide. The chain couples TRBV6-2 or TRBV6-3 to TRBJ2-7, with 10 nucleotides matching TRBD2. CDR1 and CDR2 from the germline V gene are MNHEY and SVGEGT. This CDR3 has 14 amino acids. V lost 10 bases to trimming and J lost 2 bases; unmatched junction nucleotides: 8. In DNA form, the CDR3 reads TGTGCCACCAAAGGGACTAGCGAAGCCTACGAGCAGTACTTC. Translated, it gives CATKGTSEAYEQYF.

As for this clonotype: A read error may be the cause here, since a much bigger clone is one base away. V gene TRBV29-1 combines with J gene TRBJ1-1, with TRBD1 as a possible D gene (5 bases). Germline CDR1 is SQVTM and CDR2 is ANQGSEA. The CDR3 runs 13 residues. CDR3: CSVDPAGSTDAFF. The CDR3 DNA follows: TGCAGCGTAGATCCTGCAGGGAGCACTGATGCTTTCTTT. Looking up the rest from reference TRBV29-1 and TRBJ1-1 gives the full variable domain: SAVISQKPSRDICQRGTSLTIQCQVDSQVTMMFWYRQQPGQSLTLIATANQGSEATYESGFVIDKFPISRPNLTFSTLTVSNMSPEDSSIYLCSVDPAGSTDAFFGQGTRLTVV.

The sample holds one count of this clonotype. This sequence may be a read error, since a much larger clone differs from it by one base. J is TRBJ1-1 and V is TRBV6-1; D not resolved. Trimming shortened V by 8 bases and J by 0 bases, and 13 bases separated the two germline ends. The CDR3 spans 14 residues. Germline V CDR1 and CDR2: MNHNS, SASEGT. This CDR3 is CASREGRLNTEAFF. In nucleotides, the CDR3 is TGTGCCAGCCGGGAAGGGAGGTTGAACACTGAAGCTTTCTTT.

For this clonotype: Since a much larger clone is just one base distant, this may be a read error. The chain couples TRBV29-1 to TRBJ1-2; D may be TRBD1 (5 bases). The V end lost 7 bases, the J end lost 0 bases, and 12 bases lay between the germline ends. This CDR3 spans 13 amino acids. Germline assignment: CDR1 SQVTM and CDR2 ANQGSEA. The chain's CDR3 is CSASGLTNYGYTF. The CDR3 DNA is TGCAGCGCCTCAGGGTTGACTAACTATGGCTACACCTTC. Full variable domain (rest looked up from reference TRBV29-1 and TRBJ1-2): SAVISQKPSRDICQRGTSLTIQCQVDSQVTMMFWYRQQPGQSLTLIATANQGSEATYESGFVIDKFPISRPNLTFSTLTVSNMSPEDSSIYLCSASGLTNYGYTFGSGTRLTVV.

This chain connects TRBV11-2 to TRBJ2-7; 10 nucleotides agree with TRBD2. J lost 4 bases, V lost 6 bases, and 9 bases had no gene match. The germline V gene encodes CDR1 SGHAT and CDR2 FQNNGV. The CDR3 length is 15 residues. CDR3: CASRSLAGNWYEQYF. As DNA, the CDR3 is TGTGCCAGCAGGTCACTAGCGGGAAATTGGTACGAGCAGTACTTC.

For this clonotype: It may be a read error: a sequence one base away is much more abundant. The V and J genes are TRBV6-2 or TRBV6-3 and TRBJ2-3; TRBD2 aligns across 11 bases. The CDR3 extends over 17 amino acids. The germline CDR1 and CDR2 sequences are MNHEY and SVGEGT. The CDR3 protein is CVSSLLGLAVSTDTQYF. The CDR3 nucleotides read TGTGTCAGCAGTTTACTGGGACTAGCGGTTAGCACAGATACGCAGTATTTT.

The chain employs TRBV5-4 and TRBJ1-1; D is uncertain. CDR3 size: 15 residues. The germline V gene has CDR1 SGHNT and CDR2 YYREEE (reference sequence). Trimming cost V 0 bases and J 1 base, with 10 bases left between them. CDR3 in DNA: TGTGCCAGCAGCTTGGAGGAAGGTTCGAACACTGAAGCTTTCTTT. Protein product: CASSLEEGSNTEAFF. The full variable domain, rest sourced from reference TRBV5-4 and TRBJ1-1, is ETGVTQSPTHLIKTRGQQVTLRCSSQSGHNTVSWYQQALGQGPQFIFQYYREEENGRGNFPPRFSGLQFPNYSSELNVNALELDDSALYLCASSLEEGSNTEAFFGQGTRLTVV.

On this clonotype itself: A junction end diverges from the germline sequence, so it may reflect a read error. This sequence joins TRBV11-2 and TRBJ2-1; TRBD2 might be the D (5 bases). From germline, CDR1 is SGHAT and CDR2 FQNNGV. This CDR3 is built from 16 residues. The CDR3 DNA reads as TGTGCCAGCAGCTTATCGGCGGGCATGCCCTACAAGGAGCAGTTCTTC. It encodes CASSLSAGMPYKEQFF.

Details on this clonotype: Since a much larger clone is just one base distant, this may be a read error. The chain recombines TRBV12-3 or TRBV12-4 with TRBJ2-3; 7 positions agree with TRBD1. This CDR3 contains 15 residues. The ends lost 7 bases at V and 0 bases at J; junction bases unmatched: 7. Written as DNA, the CDR3 is TGTGCCAGCACCGACACGGGACAGAGCACAGATACGCAGTATTTT. Protein product: CASTDTGQSTDTQYF.

With regard to this clonotype: The junction shows a germline mismatch at one end, possibly a read error. In DNA form, the CDR3 reads TGTACCATCAGTGTCCAGGGGGGTGCCGGGGAGCTGTTTTTT. Protein sequence: CTISVQGGAGELFF. This chain uses TRBV10-3 with TRBJ2-2; perhaps TRBD1 as D (7 bases). CDR3 size: 14 residues. Germline V CDR1 and CDR2: ENHRY, SYGVKD.

This clonotype was seen ten or more times. The chain carries TRBV12-3 or TRBV12-4 and TRBJ1-1; D perhaps matches TRBD1 (5 bases). The CDR3 is made up of 16 amino acids. V lost 8 bases to trimming and J lost 0 bases, with 19 bases between them. The CDR3 here is CASSRPGRLMNTEAFF. The CDR3 nucleotides read TGTGCCAGCTCCCGACCGGGACGGCTAATGAACACTGAAGCTTTCTTT.

This clonotype was seen many times. The rearrangement links TRBV11-2 to TRBJ2-2, with D perhaps TRBD1 (6 bases). The ends were cut back, 1 base at V and 5 bases at J, with 11 bases in the middle. This CDR3 is 15 amino acids long. Germline V gene lookup returns CDR1 SGHAT and CDR2 FQNNGV. The CDR3 region has the DNA TGTGCCAGCAGCTTAGTACGGGACAAAACCGGGGAGCTGTTTTTT. Protein: CASSLVRDKTGELFF.

A word on this clonotype: This could be a read error, since a much larger clone is one nucleotide away. V usage is TRBV5-5 and J usage is TRBJ2-7; the D is unclear. The CDR3 length is 13 residues. Germline V gene data show CDR1 as SGHKS and CDR2 as YYEKEE (reference sequence). The chain's CDR3 is CANSKDPAYQQYF. CDR3 bases: TGTGCCAATTCTAAGGATCCAGCCTACCAGCAGTACTTC.

The table lists this clonotype with many counts. V usage is TRBV29-1 and J usage is TRBJ1-2; the match to TRBD1 covers 7 bases. From germline, CDR1 is SQVTM and CDR2 ANQGSEA. The CDR3 has 12 amino acids. V gave up 5 bases and J gave up 4 bases; unmatched junction bases: 4. The CDR3 is CSVTGARYGYTF. As DNA, the CDR3 is TGCAGCGTTACAGGGGCTCGCTATGGCTACACCTTC. The variable domain in full, with the rest retrieved from reference TRBV29-1 and TRBJ1-2, is SAVISQKPSRDICQRGTSLTIQCQVDSQVTMMFWYRQQPGQSLTLIATANQGSEATYESGFVIDKFPISRPNLTFSTLTVSNMSPEDSSIYLCSVTGARYGYTFGSGTRLTVV.

This clonotype was seen only once. Germline and junction disagree at one end, which may indicate a read error. The V gene is TRBV10-3, the J gene TRBJ2-1; perhaps D is TRBD1 or TRBD2 (6 bases each). This CDR3 spans 15 amino acids. Germline CDR1 ENHRY, CDR2 SYGVKD. The CDR3 here is CAISEGGGGYNEQFF. The CDR3 nucleotides read TGCGCCATCAGTGAGGGCGGAGGGGGGTACAATGAGCAGTTCTTC.

The sample holds one count of this clonotype. This sequence joins TRBV4-1 and TRBJ2-7; the D gene is possibly TRBD2 (6 bases). Deletions cut 4 bases from V and 0 bases from J, with 13 bases between. The CDR3 has 15 residues. Germline V gives CDR1 MGHRA, CDR2 YSYEKL. The CDR3 reads CASSRLETSSYEQYF. CDR3 sequence (DNA): TGCGCCAGCAGCCGCCTTGAGACTAGCTCCTACGAGCAGTACTTC.

With regard to this clonotype: At one of its ends the junction is not consistent with the germline gene, which may arise from a read error. This chain joins TRBV4-2 and TRBJ2-7; TRBD1 matches 11 bases. Germline lookup yields CDR1 LGHNA and CDR2 YNFKEQ. This CDR3 is built from 18 residues. CDR3 coding DNA: TGTGCCAACAGCCAAGGGACAGGGGGTAGTGGGAGCTCCTACGAGCAGTACTTC. This translates into CANSQGTGGSGSSYEQYF.

Concerning this clonotype: This is likely a read error, given that the CDR3 carries no conserved phenylalanine or tryptophan at its end. This sequence joins TRBV11-1 and TRBJ2-1, with D possibly matching TRBD2 (6 bases). The V and J ends lost 9 bases and 4 bases respectively, with 22 bases between them. Germline assignment: CDR1 SGHAT and CDR2 FQDESV (reference sequence). This CDR3 comprises 16 residues. The DNA for the CDR3 is TGTGCCAGTAGCCCCATAACGGGAGCGTATTACAATGAGCAGTTCTGC. Translation: CASSPITGAYYNEQFC.

On this clonotype itself: Just one base apart from a much larger clone, this may be a read error. The rearrangement uses TRBV11-2 and TRBJ2-1; a possible D gene is TRBD2 (5 bases). CDR1 is SGHAT and CDR2 is FQNNGV in the germline V gene. CDR3 size: 16 residues. The chain's CDR3 is CASSLLVSPSYNEQSF. The CDR3 DNA reads as TGTGCCAGCAGCCTACTAGTGTCTCCCTCCTACAATGAGCAGTCCTTC.

The chain has TRBV12-3 or TRBV12-4 and TRBJ2-1, with TRBD2 matching 9 bases. V was clipped by 6 bases and J by 12 bases; unmatched bases: 18. This CDR3 has 16 amino acids. The CDR3 bases are TGTGCCAGCAGCTTACGACTAAGAGCGGGAGGAGATGTGCAGTTCTTC. It is translated as CASSLRLRAGGDVQFF.

J is TRBJ2-7 and V is TRBV14, with D unclear. CDR1 is SGHDN and CDR2 is FVKESK in the germline V gene. V shed 1 base and J shed 3 bases, with 10 bases lying between them. The CDR3 runs 14 residues. In nucleotides, the CDR3 is TGTGCCAGCAGCCAAGGGCAGCTCAACTACGAGCAGTACTTC. It translates to CASSQGQLNYEQYF. Full variable domain (rest looked up from reference TRBV14 and TRBJ2-7): EAGVTQFPSHSVIEKGQTVTLRCDPISGHDNLYWYRRVMGKEIKFLLHFVKESKQDESGMPNNRFLAERTGGTYSTLKVQPAELEDSGVYFCASSQGQLNYEQYFGPGTRLTVT.

The CDR3 here is CASSAAQGASYEQYF. CDR3 nucleotides: TGTGCCAGCAGCGCCGCGCAGGGGGCCAGCTATGAGCAGTACTTC. This rearrangement joins TRBV2 to TRBJ2-7, with TRBD1 matching 8 bases. The ends lost 6 bases at V and 7 bases at J; junction bases unmatched: 14. This CDR3 has 15 residues. CDR1 is SNHLY and CDR2 is FYNNEI in the germline V gene.

A note on this clonotype: A much larger clone lies a single base off, so this may be a read error. The chain recombines TRBV4-2 with TRBJ2-3, with TRBD2 matching 8 bases. The CDR3 spans 14 residues. Germline CDR1 LGHNA, CDR2 YNFKEQ. CDR3: CASSQRGLESAQCF. The CDR3 DNA sequence: TGTGCCAGCAGCCAAAGGGGACTAGAAAGTGCGCAGTGTTTT.

For this clonotype: A much larger clone sits a single nucleotide away, making a read error possible. The chain combines TRBV10-1 with TRBJ1-4, with D uncertain. CDR1 is WNHNN and CDR2 is SYGVQD in the germline V gene (reference sequence). CDR3 size: 11 residues. Trimming took 10 bases from V and 10 from J, leaving 13 bases between them. The CDR3 coding sequence is TGCGCCATCTCAGAGGGAGGAAAACTGTTTTTT. Its protein product is CAISEGGKLFF.

In this sample, this clonotype turned up many times. The chain carries TRBV29-1 and TRBJ1-2; weak D call: TRBD1 (6 bases). The germline gives CDR1 SQVTM, CDR2 ANQGSEA. Trimming took off 7 bases at V and 10 bases at J, with 16 bases between the two ends. The CDR3 spans 11 residues. In DNA form, the CDR3 reads TGCAGCGCCGCCGGATCAGGGGACTACACCTTC. Translated, it gives CSAAGSGDYTF.